Sequencing of this T cell receptor beta chain was carried out in a study of blood T cell repertoires in COVID-19. Study-wide background: Acute and convalescent COVID-19 specimens originated in the United States, Italy and Spain. From T cells, B-cell-depleted T cells, or PBMCs came the material, which was cDNA or gDNA.

The germline CDR1 and CDR2 sequences are MNHEY and SVGAGI. Trimming removed 5 bases from V and 6 bases from J; junction bases left unmatched: 7. The CDR3 sequence is 15 residues long. Per the original data handling: Researchers report that nucleated cell counts were estimated from reference gene primer amplification. TCRdb keeps only in-frame clones here, not all; method: immunoSEQ multiplex PCR. V, J and clone size reflect that table, while D and trimming were determined from the DNA. The repertoire holds 85,000 to 130,000 clones, around 78% seen once, with 6.2% in the top ten. This receptor was identified in an elderly man with COVID-19, enrolled during active disease. The chain has TRBV6-5 and TRBJ2-3; 11 bases agree with TRBD1. The source material was peripheral blood. CDR3 bases: TGTGCCAGCAGTAGCGGGACAGGGGGAAGGGATACGCAGTATTTT. The encoded protein is CASSSGTGGRDTQYF.